The 23 T cell receptor beta chains in this list originate from one sample, sequenced in a study of blood T cell repertoires in COVID-19. Generated by immunoSEQ multiplex PCR, the TCRdb table keeps only in-frame clones and is missing some. This sample has roughly 220,000 clones, with about 83% found just once. The material sequenced was PBMCs or T cells enriched from blood (not recorded which). These receptors all come from a woman in her 40s who had recovered from COVID-19.

The J gene is TRBJ2-6, the V gene TRBV18; D unclear. This CDR3 has 12 residues. CDR1 is KGHSH, CDR2 LQKENI, per germline. Deletions cut 0 bases from V and 16 bases from J, with 10 bases between. The CDR3 bases are TGTGCCAGCTCACCACCGGGCCGCCTTCTGACTTTC. Residues: CASSPPGRLLTF.

The chain is built from TRBV27 and TRBJ1-5, with 7 bases identical to TRBD1. This CDR3 contains 15 residues. Germline V gives CDR1 MNHEY, CDR2 SMNVEV (reference sequence). The J segment lost 5 bases and the V segment lost 3 bases, leaving 7 bases of the junction unmatched. The CDR3 DNA reads TGTGCCAGCAGTTTTAGAGGGGGCGAATATCAGCCCCAGCATTTT. The encoded protein is CASSFRGGEYQPQHF.

The V call is TRBV3-1 (or the pseudogene TRBV3-2), the J call TRBJ2-3; no reliable D call. The CDR3 length is 14 residues. V gave up 0 bases and J gave up 6 bases, with 10 bases separating them. The germline CDR1 and CDR2 sequences are LGHDT and YNNKEL (reference sequence). For the CDR3, the DNA is TGTGCCAGCAGCCAAGAGGCACCCCAGGATACGCAGTATTTT. Protein: CASSQEAPQDTQYF.

The chain employs TRBV28 and TRBJ1-5, with D possibly matching TRBD1 (6 bases). The CDR3 extends over 16 amino acids. Germline V gene lookup returns CDR1 MDHEN and CDR2 SYDVKM. Trimming took off 5 bases at V and 1 base at J, with 15 bases between the two ends. Here the CDR3 DNA reads TGTGCCAGCAGTCGAAAATCAAGGGGGAGCAATCAGCCCCAGCATTTT. It codes for CASSRKSRGSNQPQHF.

This clone was recorded once. The J gene is TRBJ2-3, the V gene TRBV29-1; D ambiguous. Trimming cost V 2 bases and J 2 bases, with 11 bases left between them. Per germline, CDR1 SQVTM and CDR2 ANQGSEA. The CDR3 consists of 14 residues. CDR3 nucleotide sequence: TGCAGCGTTGAACCCCCCTCCTTCACAGATACGCAGTATTTT. This encodes CSVEPPSFTDTQYF.

This clone has just a few counts. The chain has TRBV19 and TRBJ2-1, with D uncertain. Trimming shortened V by 6 bases and J by 5 bases, and 8 bases separated the two germline ends. This CDR3 has 12 residues. Germline CDR1 reads LNHDA; CDR2 reads SQIVND (reference sequence). The CDR3 sequence: CASRNYDNEQFF. CDR3 in DNA: TGTGCCAGTAGGAACTACGACAATGAGCAGTTCTTC.

In this sample, this clone turned up once. The rearrangement joins TRBV7-6 to TRBJ1-5; 7 bases are shared with TRBD1. The CDR3 extends over 16 amino acids. The junction had 9 bases not matched to a gene; V was cut back by 5 bases and J by 2 bases. CDR1 and CDR2 (germline): SGHVS, FNYEAQ. CDR3 sequence: CASSALTGNGNQPQHF. CDR3 sequence (DNA): TGTGCCAGCAGCGCCCTGACAGGGAATGGCAATCAGCCCCAGCATTTT. The full variable domain, its missing parts supplied by reference TRBV7-6 and TRBJ1-5, is GAGVSQSPRYKVTKRGQDVALRCDPISGHVSLYWYRQALGQGPEFLTYFNYEAQQDKSGLPNDRFSAERPEGSISTLTIQRTEQRDSAMYRCASSALTGNGNQPQHFGDGTRLSIL.

The CDR3 sequence is CASSVTGPDGELFF. The CDR3 DNA reads as TGTGCCAGCAGCGTGACAGGTCCTGACGGGGAGCTGTTTTTT. The chain uses TRBV7-6 and TRBJ2-2; tentatively, D is TRBD1 (6 bases). V shed 5 bases and J shed 7 bases, with 14 bases lying between them. Germline V lookup: CDR1 SGHVS, CDR2 FNYEAQ. CDR3 length equals 14 residues. Full variable domain (missing parts from reference TRBV7-6 and TRBJ2-2): GAGVSQSPRYKVTKRGQDVALRCDPISGHVSLYWYRQALGQGPEFLTYFNYEAQQDKSGLPNDRFSAERPEGSISTLTIQRTEQRDSAMYRCASSVTGPDGELFFGEGSRLTVL.

The chain combines TRBV12-3 or TRBV12-4 with TRBJ2-1; D perhaps matches TRBD2 (5 bases). V lost 6 bases, J lost 4 bases, and 7 bases lay in between. The length of the CDR3 is 12 residues. Here the CDR3 DNA reads TGTGCCAGCAGATCGGGGTACAATGAGCAGTTCTTC. Its translation is CASRSGYNEQFF.

This clone occurred once. The V gene is TRBV10-2, the J gene TRBJ1-5, with D perhaps TRBD1 (5 bases). The CDR3 length is 13 residues. Germline values: CDR1 WSHSY, CDR2 SAAADI. Deletions cut 4 bases from V and 4 bases from J, with 8 bases between. The CDR3 loop is CASSGTHNQPQHF. The CDR3 nucleotides are TGCGCCAGCAGTGGGACACATAATCAGCCCCAGCATTTT.

The CDR3 bases are TGTGCCAGCAGTGAAACAGGGTATGAGCAGTTCTTC. Translated, it gives CASSETGYEQFF. The chain joins TRBV6-1 to TRBJ2-1; the D gene is possibly TRBD1 (6 bases). CDR1 and CDR2 (germline): MNHNS, SASEGT. This CDR3 is 12 amino acids long. Trimming took off 2 bases at V and 8 bases at J, with 7 bases between the two ends.

The rearrangement uses TRBV29-1 and TRBJ2-7, with 9 bases lining up with TRBD1. From germline, CDR1 is SQVTM and CDR2 ANQGSEA. With V trimmed by 7 bases and J by 1 base, 11 bases remained unmatched. This CDR3 has 15 residues. The CDR3 loop is CSASPGTGSSYEQYF. The DNA of the CDR3 is TGCAGCGCCTCGCCGGGGACAGGGAGTTCCTACGAGCAGTACTTC.

The rearrangement links TRBV7-2 to TRBJ2-2, with TRBD2 matching over 9 bases. Germline V gives CDR1 SGHTA, CDR2 FQGNSA. J was trimmed by 4 bases and V by 5 bases; bases with no gene match: 8. The CDR3 totals 16 residues. CDR3 nucleotide sequence: TGTGCCAGCAGCCCCGAAATAGCGGGAGTCACCGGGGAGCTGTTTTTT. It specifies CASSPEIAGVTGELFF.

V gene TRBV5-5 combines with J gene TRBJ1-2; no clear D. The germline CDR1 and CDR2 sequences are SGHKS and YYEKEE (reference sequence). The CDR3 has 17 residues. V lost 0 bases to trimming and J lost 4 bases, with 19 bases between them. The CDR3 loop reads CASSLVGTGSSRYGYTF. The CDR3 coding sequence is TGTGCCAGCAGCTTGGTCGGTACGGGGTCAAGCCGCTATGGCTACACCTTC.

The rearrangement links TRBV12-1 to TRBJ2-1; TRBD2 was called by the table and not checked on the DNA. TRBV12-1 is a pseudogene segment. The CDR3 has 17 amino acids. In DNA, the CDR3 is TGTGCCAGCAGCTTAGGGACTAGCGGGAGTTTCTACAATGAGCAGTTCTTC. Protein sequence: CASSLGTSGSFYNEQFF.

V usage is TRBV9 and J usage is TRBJ2-2; D is perhaps TRBD2 (5 bases). The CDR3 is 13 residues long. CDR1 and CDR2 from the germline V gene are SGDLS and YYNGEE. V lost 3 bases to trimming and J lost 3 bases, with 6 bases between them. This CDR3 is CASSADYTGELFF. CDR3 bases: TGTGCCAGCAGCGCGGACTACACCGGGGAGCTGTTTTTT.

V is TRBV7-2 and J is TRBJ2-3, with 8 bases that match TRBD2. Unmatched junction bases numbered 2, after V lost 7 bases and J lost 2 bases. This CDR3 comprises 13 residues. Germline V gene lookup returns CDR1 SGHTA and CDR2 FQGNSA. The CDR3 loop reads CASTGGVTDTQYF. CDR3 nucleotides: TGTGCCAGCACCGGGGGGGTCACAGATACGCAGTATTTT.

The CDR3 loop reads CASSMTSAELFF. Here the CDR3 DNA reads TGTGCCAGTAGTATGACTTCCGCGGAGCTGTTTTTT. The chain couples TRBV19 to TRBJ2-2; D is ambiguous. The CDR3 contains 12 residues. V was shortened by 3 bases and J by 10 bases, with 9 bases between the two germline ends. The V gene's germline CDR1 is LNHDA and CDR2 SQIVND (reference sequence). The entire variable domain, with the rest obtained from reference TRBV19 and TRBJ2-2, is as follows: DGGITQSPKYLFRKEGQNVTLSCEQNLNHDAMYWYRQDPGQGLRLIYYSQIVNDFQKGDIAEGYSVSREKKESFPLTVTSAQKNPTAFYLCASSMTSAELFFGEGSRLTVL.

Only one count was recorded for this clone. At one of its ends the junction is not consistent with the germline gene, which may arise from a read error. The V call is TRBV10-1, the J call TRBJ2-1; 11 bases are a match to TRBD2. The CDR3 consists of 17 residues. The germline V gene encodes CDR1 WNHNN and CDR2 SYGVQD (reference sequence). CDR3 sequence: CASSGGSGRDFYSEQFF. CDR3 bases: TGCGCCAGCAGTGGAGGTAGCGGGAGGGACTTCTACAGTGAGCAGTTCTTC.

The genes are TRBV7-2 and TRBJ1-5; possibly TRBD1 for D (5 bases). The ends were cut back, 3 bases at V and 7 bases at J, with 10 bases in the middle. The CDR3 has 13 amino acids. In germline, CDR1 is SGHTA, CDR2 FQGNSA. The CDR3 loop reads CASSLGGIQPQHF. CDR3 nucleotide sequence: TGTGCCAGCAGCTTGGGGGGGATCCAGCCCCAGCATTTT.

This clone has only one observation. The V call is TRBV7-2, the J call TRBJ2-5; D might be TRBD1 (6 bases). Between the trimmed V and J ends, which lost 3 bases and 5 bases, there was a span of 10 bases. The CDR3 has 13 amino acids. Per the germline V gene, CDR1 is SGHTA and CDR2 is FQGNSA. CDR3 loop: CASSFDRFETQYF. The CDR3 coding sequence is TGTGCCAGCAGCTTCGACAGGTTCGAGACCCAGTACTTC. Supplemented by reference TRBV7-2 and TRBJ2-5, the full variable domain reads GAGVSQSPSNKVTEKGKDVELRCDPISGHTALYWYRQSLGQGLEFLIYFQGNSAPDKSGLPSDRFSAERTGGSVSTLTIQRTQQEDSAVYLCASSFDRFETQYFGPGTRLLVL.

The chain joins TRBV5-6 to TRBJ2-6, with 9 bases fitting TRBD1. V lost 4 bases to trimming and J lost 4 bases; unmatched junction nucleotides: 9. CDR1 and CDR2 (germline): SGHDT, YYEEEE. This CDR3 contains 17 residues. The CDR3 reads CASSDAGTGYGANVLTF. The CDR3 bases are TGTGCCAGCAGCGACGCCGGGACAGGGTACGGGGCCAACGTCCTGACTTTC.

In this sample, this clone turned up a few times. The chain has TRBV7-9 and TRBJ1-6, with D possibly being TRBD1 (6 bases). This CDR3 is built from 15 residues. The V end was cut by 4 bases, the J end by 9 bases, with 16 bases between. The germline V gene encodes CDR1 SEHNR and CDR2 FQNEAQ (reference sequence). For the CDR3, the DNA is TGTGCCAGCAGCTCGTTAGGGGGTAGAGGTTCACCCCTCCACTTT. Protein: CASSSLGGRGSPLHF.